These T cell receptor beta chains were read from a single sample in a study of PD-1 blockade in classical Hodgkin lymphoma. Sequenced by immunoSEQ multiplex PCR; TCRdb stores in-frame clones only, minus some. The sample records about 110,000 clones, roughly nine tenths being singletons. Source: peripheral blood mononuclear cells (PBMCs), taken before the fourth cycle of nivolumab. These receptors came from a human donor with classical Hodgkin lymphoma. Each CDR3 is given with its conserved first and last residue.

CDR3aa	v_gene	j_gene
CATRGPSHSGRAVDEQFF	TRBV28	TRBJ2-1
CASSIGLFGEQYF	TRBV19	TRBJ2-7
CAATNPTEIGNTIYF	TRBV28	TRBJ1-3
CASREGILPNTEAFF	TRBV11-2	TRBJ1-1
CASSPGEGGVNEKLFF	TRBV5-4	TRBJ1-4
CATSRDLLGDTQYF	TRBV15	TRBJ2-3
CASSYGTERAEAFF	TRBV6-5	TRBJ1-1
CAISWGGGETQYF	TRBV10-3	TRBJ2-5
CASAGQHTEAFF	TRBV6-5	TRBJ1-1
CASSLGNEQFF	TRBV7-2	TRBJ2-1
CASTQPGTYEQYF	TRBV28	TRBJ2-7
CASSRGQGYTEAFF	TRBV7-6	TRBJ1-1
CASSWGQGENTGELFF	TRBV5-4	TRBJ2-2
CASSTDRVGNQPQHF	TRBV10-2	TRBJ1-5
CAWREGAGTEAFF	TRBV30	TRBJ1-1
CASSPVGQGGTNTEAFF	TRBV11-2	TRBJ1-1
CASSIGQGTYEQYF	TRBV4-1	TRBJ2-7
CSVDRTQETQYF	TRBV29-1	TRBJ2-5
CATSRSAGGLFF	TRBV15	TRBJ2-1
CASSPRTGTSVNTIYF	TRBV4-2	TRBJ1-3
CASSRGWPYEQYF	TRBV25-1	TRBJ2-7
CASSQDMGRGTGELFF	TRBV4-1	TRBJ2-2
CASRPRLAGLDEQYF	TRBV2	TRBJ2-7
CASSSRGRAKEAEAFF	TRBV28	TRBJ1-1
CASSGYGTGGSGTEAFF	TRBV6-1	TRBJ1-1
CASSLEALGSDTQYF	TRBV11-3	TRBJ2-3
CATSSPLKAGVSNQPQHF	TRBV15	TRBJ1-5
CSARRTEAFF	TRBV20-1	TRBJ1-1
CSAKTGPDRPQHF	TRBV29-1	TRBJ1-5
CASRAGWFNTEAFF	TRBV10-2	TRBJ1-1
CASSYGAAEAFF	TRBV6-6	TRBJ1-1
CASLKEDSANTGELFF	TRBV19	TRBJ2-2
CASSPGGAGYEQYF	TRBV7-9	TRBJ2-7
CASTRLAGVEDTQYF	TRBV6-5	TRBJ2-3
CASSLGGALGYEQYF	TRBV5-6	TRBJ2-7
CASSLGGIYNEQFF	TRBV27	TRBJ2-1
CASSLEGGRVINYGYTF	TRBV5-4	TRBJ1-2
CAWSSPGAPPYEQYF	TRBV30	TRBJ2-7
CASSYAGSPIQETQYF	TRBV7-2	TRBJ2-5
CASSPARGTQYF	TRBV18	TRBJ2-3
CASSPRLAGDDEQFF	TRBV4-1	TRBJ2-1
CASSVEGISYNEQFF	TRBV2	TRBJ2-1
CASSELEGGLTGELFF	TRBV25-1	TRBJ2-2
CASSLGAGTTYEQYF	TRBV7-8	TRBJ2-7
CASSSLAGGGTDTQYF	TRBV6-6	TRBJ2-3
CASSPRRGLGTEAFF	TRBV18	TRBJ1-1
CASSKGQGAYEQYF	TRBV7-2	TRBJ2-7
CASSFSMTSDRSSNEQFF	TRBV28	TRBJ2-1
CSVGGQHINEQFF	TRBV29-1	TRBJ2-1
CASSRKLDPGTGDEKLFF	TRBV5-1	TRBJ1-4
CASSERVAGGLRNEQYF	TRBV2	TRBJ2-7
CASSLNYGYTF	TRBV7-2	TRBJ1-2
CASSLESPTYEQYF	TRBV27	TRBJ2-7
CASSEGYRGDEQFF	TRBV2	TRBJ2-1